Listed below are T cell receptor beta chains from one sample, sequenced in a study of blood T cell repertoires in COVID-19. Repertoires were generated with immunoSEQ multiplex PCR, while TCRdb's copy carries only in-frame clones and drops some. The sample has approximately 230,000 clones, roughly 89% seen once. The sequencing sample was made of PBMCs or T cells enriched from blood (not recorded which). All receptors come from a woman aged 25 to 39 who had recovered from COVID-19. Each CDR3 is given with its conserved first and last residue. A D gene is named only where the DNA matches it firmly. Expanded clones get a size class; other rows say once, few or many, or leave the size out.

v_call: TRBV25-1
clone_size: .
d_call: .
j_call: TRBJ2-1
cdr3_nt: TGTGCCAGCAGTGAATGGGGGGGAGGGGGTAGGAATGAGCAGTTCTTC
cdr3_aa: CASSEWGGGGRNEQFF

v_call: TRBV3-1/TRBV3-2
clone_size: .
d_call: TRBD1
j_call: TRBJ1-2
cdr3_nt: TGTGCCAGCAGCCAAGGACAGGGAGTGTATGGCTACACCTTC
cdr3_aa: CASSQGQGVYGYTF

v_call: TRBV3-1/TRBV3-2
clone_size: .
d_call: .
j_call: TRBJ1-3
cdr3_nt: TGTGCCAGCAGGGATACAGGGTCTGGAAACACCATATATTTT
cdr3_aa: CASRDTGSGNTIYF

v_call: TRBV5-4
clone_size: .
d_call: .
j_call: TRBJ1-4
cdr3_nt: TGTGCCAGCAGCTTGGCGGTATCGGGGGGCGGAGAAAAACTGTTTTTT
cdr3_aa: CASSLAVSGGGEKLFF

v_call: TRBV7-3
clone_size: .
d_call: .
j_call: TRBJ2-1
cdr3_nt: TGTGCCAGCAGCACAATGGGTAGCGATGAGCAGTTCTTC
cdr3_aa: CASSTMGSDEQFF

v_call: TRBV5-4
clone_size: .
d_call: .
j_call: TRBJ2-5
cdr3_nt: TGTGCCAGCAGCTTCGGACTCATCCAAGAGACCCAGTACTTC
cdr3_aa: CASSFGLIQETQYF

v_call: TRBV6-5
clone_size: .
d_call: .
j_call: TRBJ1-2
cdr3_nt: TGTGCCAGCAGTCTCACAGGGTTTGGCTACACCTTC
cdr3_aa: CASSLTGFGYTF

v_call: TRBV7-9
clone_size: .
d_call: TRBD1
j_call: TRBJ1-1
cdr3_nt: TGTGCCAGCACCTTACAGGGGCTGAACACTGAAGCTTTCTTT
cdr3_aa: CASTLQGLNTEAFF

v_call: TRBV18
clone_size: .
d_call: .
j_call: TRBJ1-2
cdr3_nt: TGTGCCAGCTCACCAGGGGGCAACTATGGCTACACCTTC
cdr3_aa: CASSPGGNYGYTF

v_call: TRBV6-5
clone_size: .
d_call: .
j_call: TRBJ2-4
cdr3_nt: TGTGCCAGCAGTTACCTCGCAGCGGGCGGGAACATTCAGTACTTC
cdr3_aa: CASSYLAAGGNIQYF

v_call: TRBV4-3
clone_size: few
d_call: TRBD1
j_call: TRBJ1-2
cdr3_nt: TGCGCCAGCAGCCGAATTACGGGACCTTCAGGGGGTGGCTACACCTTC
cdr3_aa: CASSRITGPSGGGYTF

v_call: TRBV2
clone_size: .
d_call: TRBD2
j_call: TRBJ2-1
cdr3_nt: TGTGCCAGCAGTTCCAACAGCGGGACCTCCTACAATGAGCAGTTCTTC
cdr3_aa: CASSSNSGTSYNEQFF

v_call: TRBV3-1/TRBV3-2
clone_size: few
d_call: TRBD1
j_call: TRBJ1-2
cdr3_nt: TGTGCCAGCAGCCATAGGACAGGGGGCATCTATGGCTACACCTTC
cdr3_aa: CASSHRTGGIYGYTF

v_call: TRBV28
clone_size: .
d_call: TRBD2
j_call: TRBJ2-1
cdr3_nt: TGTGCCAGCAGGCCAACCGGGACTAGCGGCTACAATGAGCAGTTCTTC
cdr3_aa: CASRPTGTSGYNEQFF

v_call: TRBV19
clone_size: .
d_call: .
j_call: TRBJ1-5
cdr3_nt: TGTGCCAGTAGTATAGATGGGCAGCGGGGCGAGCCCCAGCATTTT
cdr3_aa: CASSIDGQRGEPQHF

v_call: TRBV27
clone_size: .
d_call: .
j_call: TRBJ1-6
cdr3_nt: TGTGCCAGCAGGTCCGTTATACTGGGGGGATCCTATAATTCACCCCTCCACTTT
cdr3_aa: CASRSVILGGSYNSPLHF

v_call: TRBV7-9
clone_size: .
d_call: .
j_call: TRBJ1-3
cdr3_nt: TGTGCCAGCAGCTTAGCGCGGGACGGATTAAAGGGGAGAAACACCATATATTTT
cdr3_aa: CASSLARDGLKGRNTIYF

v_call: TRBV27
clone_size: once
d_call: .
j_call: TRBJ2-5
cdr3_nt: TGTGCCAGCAGTTCCTACATGGCCACAGGGGAGACCCAGTACTTC
cdr3_aa: CASSSYMATGETQYF

v_call: TRBV5-5
clone_size: .
d_call: .
j_call: TRBJ1-3
cdr3_nt: TGTGCCAGCAGCTTGGTCTTCCAGTCAGACACCATATATTTT
cdr3_aa: CASSLVFQSDTIYF

v_call: TRBV7-7
clone_size: few
d_call: TRBD2
j_call: TRBJ2-1
cdr3_nt: TGTGCTAGCAGCTTAGGACTAGCGGGAGACAATGAGCAGTTCTTC
cdr3_aa: CASSLGLAGDNEQFF

v_call: TRBV5-4
clone_size: .
d_call: .
j_call: TRBJ1-1
cdr3_nt: TGTGCCAGCAGCTTGGGCTTGGAGGATGAAGCTTTCTTT
cdr3_aa: CASSLGLEDEAFF

v_call: TRBV27
clone_size: .
d_call: .
j_call: TRBJ1-1
cdr3_nt: TGTGCCAGCAGTCGAGTTGATATGAACACTGAAGCTTTCTTT
cdr3_aa: CASSRVDMNTEAFF

v_call: TRBV7-9
clone_size: .
d_call: TRBD1
j_call: TRBJ1-1
cdr3_nt: TGTGCCAGCAGCTCGGACAGGGTAGGAACTAAGGAAGCTTTCTTT
cdr3_aa: CASSSDRVGTKEAFF

v_call: TRBV7-9
clone_size: once
d_call: .
j_call: TRBJ1-1
cdr3_nt: TGTGCCAGCAGCTCCACAGGGTCTCGGGATACTGAAGCTTTCTTT
cdr3_aa: CASSSTGSRDTEAFF

v_call: TRBV28
clone_size: .
d_call: TRBD1
j_call: TRBJ1-2
cdr3_nt: TGTGCCAGCAGCCCACCCGGACAGGGGAACGGCTACACCTTC
cdr3_aa: CASSPPGQGNGYTF

v_call: TRBV19
clone_size: .
d_call: TRBD1
j_call: TRBJ1-5
cdr3_nt: TGTGCCAGTACCGACGGGCGACAGGGAGGAGGTGTAAGCAATCAGCCCCAGCATTTT
cdr3_aa: CASTDGRQGGGVSNQPQHF

v_call: TRBV7-2
clone_size: .
d_call: TRBD2
j_call: TRBJ2-7
cdr3_nt: TGTGCCAGCAGCTTAGACGGGACTAGCGGTTACGAGCAGTACTTC
cdr3_aa: CASSLDGTSGYEQYF

v_call: TRBV30
clone_size: .
d_call: .
j_call: TRBJ1-5
cdr3_nt: TGTGCCTGGAGTACGGGGAACGAAGGTCAGCCCCAGCATTTT
cdr3_aa: CAWSTGNEGQPQHF

v_call: TRBV10-3
clone_size: .
d_call: .
j_call: TRBJ1-2
cdr3_nt: TGTGCCATCACGGCAGGACAGTTAGGAACCTATGGCTACACCTTC
cdr3_aa: CAITAGQLGTYGYTF

v_call: TRBV20-1
clone_size: .
d_call: .
j_call: TRBJ1-4
cdr3_nt: TGCAGTGCAGTGTACGGTGAAAAACTGTTTTTT
cdr3_aa: CSAVYGEKLFF

v_call: TRBV19
clone_size: .
d_call: TRBD2
j_call: TRBJ2-5
cdr3_nt: TGTGCCAGTAGTACTCGACTAGCGGGAGTCAAAGAGACCCAGTACTTC
cdr3_aa: CASSTRLAGVKETQYF

v_call: TRBV9
clone_size: .
d_call: TRBD1
j_call: TRBJ1-1
cdr3_nt: TGTGCCAGCAGCCCTCGGACAGGGCCTAACACTGAAGCTTTCTTT
cdr3_aa: CASSPRTGPNTEAFF

v_call: TRBV14
clone_size: .
d_call: .
j_call: TRBJ1-3
cdr3_nt: TGTGCCAGCAGCCTCGGAGGCGGGATCTCTGGAAACACCATATATTTT
cdr3_aa: CASSLGGGISGNTIYF

v_call: TRBV28
clone_size: .
d_call: .
j_call: TRBJ2-7
cdr3_nt: TGTGCCAGCATACAAACCGGGACAGCGGGCCCCTACGAGCAGTACTTC
cdr3_aa: CASIQTGTAGPYEQYF

v_call: TRBV6-2/TRBV6-3
clone_size: .
d_call: .
j_call: TRBJ2-7
cdr3_nt: TGTGCCAGCAGTTACCTAGCGACCTACGAGCAGTACTTC
cdr3_aa: CASSYLATYEQYF

v_call: TRBV4-2
clone_size: .
d_call: TRBD1
j_call: TRBJ1-2
cdr3_nt: TGTGCCAGCAGCCAAGGGAGGGACAGGGGCTATGGCTACACCTTC
cdr3_aa: CASSQGRDRGYGYTF

v_call: TRBV6-6
clone_size: .
d_call: .
j_call: TRBJ1-1
cdr3_nt: TGTGCCAGCAGTTCACCTCCGGGTAGGGGGACTGAAGCTTTCTTT
cdr3_aa: CASSSPPGRGTEAFF

v_call: TRBV28
clone_size: .
d_call: TRBD1
j_call: TRBJ1-5
cdr3_nt: TGTGCCAGCAGTTTACCGGACAGGAGGACCAATCAGCCCCAGCATTTT
cdr3_aa: CASSLPDRRTNQPQHF

v_call: TRBV28
clone_size: .
d_call: TRBD1
j_call: TRBJ1-3
cdr3_nt: TGTGCCAGCAGTATACGGACAGGGCAAACTGGAAACACCATATATTTT
cdr3_aa: CASSIRTGQTGNTIYF

v_call: TRBV6-5
clone_size: .
d_call: .
j_call: TRBJ1-2
cdr3_nt: TGTGCCAGCAGTTTCCGACAGGTTACCCTCTATGGCTACACCTTC
cdr3_aa: CASSFRQVTLYGYTF

v_call: TRBV5-1
clone_size: .
d_call: TRBD2
j_call: TRBJ2-2
cdr3_nt: TGCGCCAGCAGCTTGAGGGAGGGGACCGGGGAGCTGTTTTTT
cdr3_aa: CASSLREGTGELFF

v_call: TRBV11-3
clone_size: .
d_call: .
j_call: TRBJ2-3
cdr3_nt: TGTGCCAGCAGCCCCGCGAGCACAGATACGCAGTATTTT
cdr3_aa: CASSPASTDTQYF

v_call: TRBV28
clone_size: once
d_call: TRBD1
j_call: TRBJ2-5
cdr3_nt: TGTGCCAGTAAACTCTGGGGGAGAGGGGGCGGAGAGACCCAGTACTTC
cdr3_aa: CASKLWGRGGGETQYF

v_call: TRBV5-1
clone_size: .
d_call: TRBD2
j_call: TRBJ2-3
cdr3_nt: TGCGCCAGCTGCCTAGCGGGAGACACAGATACGCAGTATTTT
cdr3_aa: CASCLAGDTDTQYF

v_call: TRBV18
clone_size: .
d_call: .
j_call: TRBJ2-1
cdr3_nt: TGTGCCAGCTCACCAGAAACTACCAATGAGCAGTTCTTC
cdr3_aa: CASSPETTNEQFF

v_call: TRBV9
clone_size: .
d_call: .
j_call: TRBJ1-2
cdr3_nt: TGTGCCAGCAGCGTCCAGGACAGCCTATATGGCTACACCTTC
cdr3_aa: CASSVQDSLYGYTF

v_call: TRBV2
clone_size: once
d_call: .
j_call: TRBJ1-3
cdr3_nt: TGTGCCAGCAGGGGAGCGGGGTCCGGAAACACCATATATTTT
cdr3_aa: CASRGAGSGNTIYF

v_call: TRBV4-1
clone_size: .
d_call: .
j_call: TRBJ2-7
cdr3_nt: TGCGCCAGCAGCCAAGATCCAAGGGGTGGTTGGCAGTACTTC
cdr3_aa: CASSQDPRGGWQYF

v_call: TRBV6-2/TRBV6-3
clone_size: once
d_call: .
j_call: TRBJ1-1
cdr3_nt: TGTGCCAGCAGTTACTCGACAGGTGAAGCTTTCTTT
cdr3_aa: CASSYSTGEAFF

v_call: TRBV4-3
clone_size: .
d_call: .
j_call: TRBJ1-5
cdr3_nt: TGCGCCAGCAGCCAAGATTGGGCGGGAAATCAGCCCCAGCATTTT
cdr3_aa: CASSQDWAGNQPQHF

v_call: TRBV2
clone_size: .
d_call: .
j_call: TRBJ2-1
cdr3_nt: TGTGCCAGCAGTGATCACAGCTCCTACAATGAGCAGTTCTTC
cdr3_aa: CASSDHSSYNEQFF

v_call: TRBV7-2
clone_size: .
d_call: .
j_call: TRBJ1-2
cdr3_nt: TGTGCCAGCAGCGGACAGATTAACTATGGCTACACCTTC
cdr3_aa: CASSGQINYGYTF

v_call: TRBV9
clone_size: .
d_call: .
j_call: TRBJ1-4
cdr3_nt: TGTGCCAGCAGCGAGAAACAGGGTTGGGGTAATGAAAAACTGTTTTTT
cdr3_aa: CASSEKQGWGNEKLFF

v_call: TRBV2
clone_size: .
d_call: .
j_call: TRBJ2-2
cdr3_nt: TGTGCCAGCAGTCCCGGTCCGGGGGAGCTGTTTTTT
cdr3_aa: CASSPGPGELFF

v_call: TRBV29-1
clone_size: .
d_call: .
j_call: TRBJ2-3
cdr3_nt: TGCAGCGTGTCCGGGACTCCCCTCACAGATACGCAGTATTTT
cdr3_aa: CSVSGTPLTDTQYF

v_call: TRBV6-5
clone_size: .
d_call: .
j_call: TRBJ1-5
cdr3_nt: TGTGCCAGCAACCTCGGGAGGGTTGCTCAGCCCCAGCATTTT
cdr3_aa: CASNLGRVAQPQHF

v_call: TRBV4-3
clone_size: .
d_call: .
j_call: TRBJ1-2
cdr3_nt: TGCGCCAGCAGCCAAGCACAGGGCAACTATGGCTACACCTTC
cdr3_aa: CASSQAQGNYGYTF

v_call: TRBV30
clone_size: once
d_call: TRBD2
j_call: TRBJ2-7
cdr3_nt: TGTGCCGCGACGCGCGGGAGGGCCTTCTCCTACGAGCAGTACTTC
cdr3_aa: CAATRGRAFSYEQYF

v_call: TRBV5-6
clone_size: .
d_call: .
j_call: TRBJ2-7
cdr3_nt: TGTGCCAGCAGCTTGTTTCGGCTAGCACGGGACTACGAGCAGTACTTC
cdr3_aa: CASSLFRLARDYEQYF

v_call: TRBV9
clone_size: once
d_call: .
j_call: TRBJ2-5
cdr3_nt: TGTGCCAGCAGCGTAAGGGCGGGAGAGACCCAGTACTTC
cdr3_aa: CASSVRAGETQYF